Following are 24 T cell receptor beta chains from one sample sequenced in a study of shared clonotypes between healthy human individuals. CD45RO negativity and positive selection for CCR7 defined naive CD8 cells, a population that excluded terminally differentiated effector memory CD45RA+ cells. Assay: immunoSEQ multiplex PCR; the TCRdb copy retains only in-frame clones and omits some. The sample includes about 680,000 clones, 92% of them seen just once. Sequencing input: naive CD8+ T cells sorted from blood. The receptors shown here come from a young man in good health.

The chain carries TRBV12-5 and TRBJ2-1, with 9 bases matching TRBD1. In germline, CDR1 is LGHNT, CDR2 FRNRAP. The CDR3 is 13 amino acids. With V trimmed by 9 bases and J by 2 bases, 2 bases remained unmatched. The CDR3 loop reads CASRDRAYNEQFF. The CDR3 nucleotides read TGTGCTAGCCGGGACAGGGCCTACAATGAGCAGTTCTTC.

The chain uses TRBV11-2 and TRBJ2-2, with 9 bases aligning to TRBD1. The CDR3 extends over 17 amino acids. V lost 2 bases to trimming and J lost 7 bases; unmatched junction nucleotides: 11. Germline V gene sequence: CDR1 SGHAT, CDR2 FQNNGV. This chain's CDR3 is CASSLKFGDRAGGELFF. As DNA, the CDR3 is TGTGCCAGCAGCTTAAAATTTGGGGACAGGGCCGGCGGGGAGCTGTTTTTT.

This clone was found a few times. This chain links TRBV14 with TRBJ2-1; 8 positions agree with TRBD2. V was pared by 4 bases and J by 5 bases, with 7 bases of the junction left unmatched. The CDR3 has 15 amino acids. Germline values: CDR1 SGHDN, CDR2 FVKESK. This CDR3 is CASSPSSGSNNEQFF. CDR3 nucleotides: TGTGCCAGCAGCCCATCTAGCGGGTCGAACAATGAGCAGTTCTTC.

This chain connects TRBV7-9 to TRBJ2-7, with 10 bases that match TRBD1. Per the germline V gene, CDR1 is SEHNR and CDR2 is FQNEAQ (reference sequence). V shed 5 bases, J shed 3 bases, and the junction held 10 bases outside the gene matches. There are 16 residues in the CDR3. This CDR3 is CASSRKTGTGVYEQYF. CDR3 nucleotide sequence: TGTGCCAGCAGCCGCAAAACCGGGACAGGGGTCTACGAGCAGTACTTC.

The chain is built from TRBV29-1 and TRBJ2-1; TRBD1 or TRBD2 may be the D gene (5 bases each). The CDR3 runs to 13 residues. CDR1 SQVTM and CDR2 ANQGSEA come from the germline V gene. V was shortened by 7 bases and J by 6 bases, with 16 bases between the two germline ends. Here the CDR3 DNA reads TGCAGCGCTGCAGATCGGGGACGCAATGAGCAGTTCTTC. Its protein product is CSAADRGRNEQFF.

The rearrangement links TRBV27 to TRBJ2-1, with D perhaps TRBD1 (6 bases). CDR3 length: 13 amino acids. V lost 6 bases and J 2 bases, leaving 8 bases between the germline ends. The germline V gene has CDR1 MNHEY and CDR2 SMNVEV (reference sequence). Here the CDR3 reads CASSYRAYNEQFF. CDR3 coding DNA: TGTGCCAGCAGCTACAGGGCCTACAATGAGCAGTTCTTC.

The chain recombines TRBV7-2 with TRBJ2-1; maybe TRBD2 (5 bases). Germline CDR1 is SGHTA and CDR2 is FQGNSA. Trimming shortened V by 0 bases and J by 0 bases, and 6 bases separated the two germline ends. This CDR3 region has 15 residues. CDR3 DNA: TGTGCCAGCAGCTTAGCAGCGGTCTCCTACAATGAGCAGTTCTTC. It is translated as CASSLAAVSYNEQFF.

This clone has a handful of counts. The chain uses TRBV30 and TRBJ1-2, with TRBD1 identical over 8 bases. Losses at the gene ends were 2 bases for V and 3 bases for J; bases not matched to a gene: 5. The CDR3 has 14 amino acids. Germline CDR1 is GTSNPN and CDR2 is SVGIG (reference sequence). Here the CDR3 DNA reads TGTGCCTGGAGTCCGGACAGGGTCGACTATGGCTACACCTTC. Its translation: CAWSPDRVDYGYTF.

This clone was recorded once. The chain employs TRBV19 and TRBJ2-5; 8 bases fit TRBD2. Trimming at V came to 5 bases and at J to 1 base, leaving 12 bases not matched to a gene. This CDR3 spans 17 amino acids. Germline loops: CDR1 LNHDA, CDR2 SQIVND (reference sequence). CDR3 loop: CASSPGTRQGFQETQYF. The CDR3, as DNA: TGTGCCAGTAGTCCCGGGACTAGGCAAGGGTTCCAAGAGACCCAGTACTTC.

The chain uses TRBV10-3 and TRBJ2-3; 9 nucleotides align to TRBD2. The length of the CDR3 is 15 residues. Trimming cost V 2 bases and J 6 bases; bases outside gene matches: 6. Per the germline V gene, CDR1 is ENHRY and CDR2 is SYGVKD. The CDR3 loop reads CAISEGLSGRDTQYF. The DNA for the CDR3 is TGTGCCATCAGTGAGGGACTAAGCGGGAGGGATACGCAGTATTTT.

V usage is TRBV10-2 and J usage is TRBJ1-1; possible D gene TRBD1, 5 bases. This CDR3 contains 13 residues. CDR1 is WSHSY, CDR2 SAAADI, per germline. V lost 7 bases, J lost 1 base, and 10 bases lay in between. The CDR3 loop reads CASKTTENTEAFF. CDR3 in DNA: TGCGCCAGCAAAACGACAGAGAACACTGAAGCTTTCTTT.

The rearrangement links TRBV5-4 to TRBJ2-7; 9 bases fit TRBD1. V dropped 3 bases and J dropped 6; count of bases not matched to a gene: 1. The CDR3 is made up of 12 amino acids. Germline lookup yields CDR1 SGHNT and CDR2 YYREEE (reference sequence). The CDR3 nucleotides read TGTGCCAGCAGCTCGACAGGGGGCGAGCAGTACTTC. It is translated as CASSSTGGEQYF.

This clone was counted once. The genes are TRBV7-9 and TRBJ1-1; 7 bases are shared with TRBD1. V was clipped by 5 bases and J by 1 base; unmatched bases: 13. The CDR3 totals 17 residues. Germline-derived CDR1 and CDR2 are SEHNR and FQNEAQ (reference sequence). CDR3 nucleotides: TGTGCCAGCAGCATTAAAAGCTTACGGACAGGGAACACTGAAGCTTTCTTT. Translated: CASSIKSLRTGNTEAFF.

V is TRBV2 and J is TRBJ2-2; no firm D call. Germline V CDR1 and CDR2: SNHLY, FYNNEI. With 4 bases removed from V and 0 bases from J, the gap between germline ends came to 9 bases. This CDR3 has 15 amino acids. The CDR3 nucleotides read TGTGCCAGCAGTGTCCGACACACGAACACCGGGGAGCTGTTTTTT. Encoded protein: CASSVRHTNTGELFF.

The J gene is TRBJ2-1, the V gene TRBV7-6, with TRBD2 matching over 7 bases. V gave up 5 bases and J gave up 9 bases; unmatched junction bases: 13. The CDR3 spans 15 residues. CDR1 and CDR2 (germline): SGHVS, FNYEAQ. The CDR3 bases are TGTGCCAGCAGCGGAGGACTAGACGCGACGGGTGAGCAGTTCTTC. Translating gives CASSGGLDATGEQFF.

In DNA, the CDR3 is TGCGCCAGCAGCTTGGGGTATCTGGAAACGATCCCAAGCTTCTACGAGCAGTACTTC. It translates to CASSLGYLETIPSFYEQYF. The gene calls are TRBV5-1 and TRBJ2-7; D gene uncertain. Germline CDR1 is SGHRS and CDR2 is YFSETQ. CDR3 size: 19 residues. V dropped 0 bases and J dropped 3 bases, with 25 bases sitting between them.

The count of this clone is one. The V gene is TRBV5-6, the J gene TRBJ2-3; D not resolved. The length of the CDR3 is 15 residues. Deletions cut 6 bases from V and 0 bases from J, with 14 bases between. CDR1 SGHDT and CDR2 YYEEEE come from the germline V gene. The CDR3 nucleotides read TGTGCCAGCATCGCTTGGCTGGACAGCACAGATACGCAGTATTTT. Amino acids: CASIAWLDSTDTQYF.

The chain combines TRBV7-9 with TRBJ2-7; no clear D. CDR1 is SEHNR, CDR2 FQNEAQ, per germline (reference sequence). The CDR3 has 13 residues. Trimming cost V 2 bases and J 1 base, with 6 bases left between them. The CDR3 DNA follows: TGTGCCAGCAGCTTAATCACATCCTACGAGCAGTACTTC. As protein: CASSLITSYEQYF.

V gene TRBV5-6 combines with J gene TRBJ2-1; D remains unclear. The CDR3 totals 15 residues. Germline assignment: CDR1 SGHDT and CDR2 YYEEEE. The V end was cut by 0 bases, the J end by 1 base, with 8 bases between. In nucleotides, the CDR3 is TGTGCCAGCAGCTTGGTGGTGGGGTCCTACAATGAGCAGTTCTTC. Translated: CASSLVVGSYNEQFF.

CDR3: CAGQAGGHNEQFF. CDR3 nucleotides: TGTGCCGGACAAGCGGGAGGCCACAATGAGCAGTTCTTC. The J gene is TRBJ2-1, the V gene TRBV7-6, with 9 bases that match TRBD2. The germline V gene has CDR1 SGHVS and CDR2 FNYEAQ. J was trimmed by 5 bases and V by 11 bases; bases with no gene match: 7. The CDR3 spans 13 residues.

V is TRBV7-2 and J is TRBJ2-7, with D perhaps TRBD1 (6 bases). The CDR3 is 18 amino acids. V lost 1 base and J 3 bases, leaving 22 bases between the germline ends. The germline V gene has CDR1 SGHTA and CDR2 FQGNSA. The CDR3 sequence is CASSLGLGFSGHIYEQYF. Written as DNA, the CDR3 is TGTGCCAGCAGCTTAGGGTTAGGGTTCTCGGGACATATCTACGAGCAGTACTTC.

The sample holds one count of this clone. The chain employs TRBV4-1 and TRBJ2-7; 11 nucleotides align to TRBD1. Germline V gives CDR1 MGHRA, CDR2 YSYEKL. This CDR3 region has 16 residues. V lost 1 base to trimming and J lost 2 bases; unmatched junction nucleotides: 4. The CDR3 sequence is CASSQGDRGFPYEQYF. The CDR3 coding sequence is TGCGCCAGCAGCCAAGGGGACAGGGGGTTCCCCTACGAGCAGTACTTC.

The J gene is TRBJ2-5, the V gene TRBV5-6; D gene uncertain. V was cut by 5 bases and J by 6 bases, with 20 bases left in between. Germline CDR1 and CDR2: SGHDT and YYEEEE. The CDR3 has 15 amino acids. CDR3 in amino acids: CASREQREVEKTQYF. CDR3 nucleotides: TGTGCCAGCAGAGAACAGCGAGAGGTTGAGAAGACCCAGTACTTC. Full variable domain (missing parts from reference TRBV5-6 and TRBJ2-5): DAGVTQSPTHLIKTRGQQVTLRCSPKSGHDTVSWYQQALGQGPQFIFQYYEEEERQRGNFPDRFSGHQFPNYSSELNVNALLLGDSALYLCASREQREVEKTQYFGPGTRLLVL.

The chain's CDR3 is CASSQGFIDAGLNTDTQYF. DNA of the CDR3: TGTGCCAGCAGCCAAGGGTTCATAGATGCGGGACTTAACACAGATACGCAGTATTTT. The rearrangement uses TRBV4-2 and TRBJ2-3; TRBD2 might be the D (6 bases). CDR3 length: 19 residues. V shed 1 base and J shed 2 bases, with 22 bases lying between them. Per the germline V gene, CDR1 is LGHNA and CDR2 is YNFKEQ.